These 13 T cell receptor beta chains were sequenced from one sample in a study of blood T cell dynamics during melanoma immunotherapy. Time point indicated: week 3, after first cycle of checkpoint inhibitor. Data came from immunoSEQ multiplex PCR; TCRdb stores just in-frame clones and leaves some out. The sample includes roughly 10,000 clones, around nine tenths of them seen just once. The source material was blood, sampled from a patient treated with checkpoint blockade. These receptors originate from a human donor with melanoma.

The V gene is TRBV7-9, the J gene TRBJ2-7; 12 bases line up with TRBD2. This CDR3 has 16 amino acids. CDR1 and CDR2 (germline): SEHNR, FQNEAQ (reference sequence). V shed 2 bases and J 6 bases; nucleotides not matched to a gene: 8. CDR3: CASSLILAGGMSEQYF. The CDR3 DNA sequence: TGTGCCAGCAGCTTAATACTAGCGGGAGGAATGAGCGAGCAGTACTTC.

As DNA, the CDR3 is TGTGCCTGGAGTGTACTCGGACCGCCGAACACTGAAGCTTTCTTT. Its protein is CAWSVLGPPNTEAFF. The chain couples TRBV30 to TRBJ1-1, with unresolved D. This CDR3 is 15 amino acids long. Deletions cut 0 bases from V and 1 base from J, with 12 bases between. Germline CDR1 is GTSNPN and CDR2 is SVGIG (reference sequence).

Of note for this clone: Other DNA sequences in this specimen translate into the identical CDR3. The V call is TRBV19, the J call TRBJ1-5; possible D gene TRBD1, 6 bases. The V and J ends lost 1 base and 5 bases respectively, with 9 bases between them. The CDR3 sequence is 14 residues long. Germline V gene lookup returns CDR1 LNHDA and CDR2 SQIVND (reference sequence). The CDR3 sequence is CASSIGGRDQPQHF. For the CDR3, the DNA is TGTGCCAGTAGTATAGGGGGGCGAGATCAGCCCCAGCATTTT. The full variable domain, in which reference TRBV19 and TRBJ1-5 provide the parts outside the CDR3, is DGGITQSPKYLFRKEGQNVTLSCEQNLNHDAMYWYRQDPGQGLRLIYYSQIVNDFQKGDIAEGYSVSREKKESFPLTVTSAQKNPTAFYLCASSIGGRDQPQHFGDGTRLSIL.

V usage is TRBV18 and J usage is TRBJ2-2; D call uncertain. Germline V CDR1 and CDR2: KGHSH, LQKENI. V lost 4 bases and J lost 5, with 8 bases in between. CDR3 size: 13 residues. CDR3 region: CASSRGETGELFF. The CDR3 bases are TGTGCCAGCTCACGAGGCGAGACCGGGGAGCTGTTTTTT.

The chain recombines TRBV19 with TRBJ2-1, with 12 bases identical to TRBD1. Trimming took 6 bases from V and 5 from J; bases not matched to a gene: 20. This CDR3 region has 20 residues. Germline CDR1 reads LNHDA; CDR2 reads SQIVND (reference sequence). This CDR3 reads CASSLNRDRGREAAHNEQFF. CDR3 DNA: TGTGCCAGTAGCTTAAACCGGGACAGGGGGCGGGAAGCTGCTCACAATGAGCAGTTCTTC.

V gene TRBV28 combines with J gene TRBJ2-1; 7 bases agree with TRBD2. This CDR3 region has 15 residues. CDR1 and CDR2 from the germline V gene are MDHEN and SYDVKM. The junction had 6 bases not matched to a gene; V was cut back by 2 bases and J by 5 bases. As DNA, the CDR3 is TGTGCCAGCAGTTTAATGACGGGAGGCGACAATGAGCAGTTCTTC. It specifies CASSLMTGGDNEQFF.

The chain joins TRBV10-1 to TRBJ2-7; TRBD2 is a possible D gene (6 bases). Trimming stripped 5 bases from V and 6 bases from J, with 17 bases between. There are 14 residues in the CDR3. CDR1 is WNHNN, CDR2 SYGVQD, per germline (reference sequence). CDR3 loop: CASSQRLEAGEQYF. CDR3 sequence (DNA): TGCGCCAGCAGTCAACGACTAGAGGCAGGCGAGCAGTACTTC.

The CDR3 DNA follows: TGCAGCGCACGGGGACAGGGGGCTTACGAGCAGTACTTC. Its protein is CSARGQGAYEQYF. This chain uses TRBV29-1 with TRBJ2-7; TRBD1 aligns across 12 bases. The CDR3 spans 13 residues. Germline CDR1 is SQVTM and CDR2 is ANQGSEA. The trim removed 7 bases at V and 4 bases at J, leaving 5 bases unmatched.

J is TRBJ2-6 and V is TRBV10-3; the D gene could be TRBD1 or TRBD2 (6 bases each). CDR1 and CDR2 from the germline V gene are ENHRY and SYGVKD. V lost 8 bases and J lost 0, with 11 bases in between. This CDR3 has 15 amino acids. CDR3 protein: CAIRGGGSGANVLTF. CDR3 sequence (DNA): TGTGCCATCCGAGGGGGAGGCTCTGGGGCCAACGTCCTGACTTTC.

The V and J genes are TRBV27 and TRBJ2-2, with 8 bases fitting TRBD1. With V trimmed by 4 bases and J by 7 bases, 8 bases remained unmatched. Per germline, CDR1 MNHEY and CDR2 SMNVEV (reference sequence). This CDR3 comprises 15 residues. The CDR3 here is CASSYRQGRSGELFF. In DNA form, the CDR3 reads TGTGCCAGCAGTTACCGACAGGGGCGAAGCGGGGAGCTGTTTTTT.

This sequence joins TRBV7-9 and TRBJ2-2; 8 bases map to TRBD2. The CDR3 length is 15 residues. V lost 4 bases and J lost 5; bases outside the gene matches: 6. Germline-derived CDR1 and CDR2 are SEHNR and FQNEAQ (reference sequence). DNA for the CDR3: TGTGCCAGCAGCTCGTGGGCGGGAGGAACCGGGGAGCTGTTTTTT. It specifies CASSSWAGGTGELFF.

This chain joins TRBV6-4 and TRBJ2-7; D call uncertain. With 2 bases removed from V and 1 base from J, the gap between germline ends came to 9 bases. Germline assignment: CDR1 MRHNA and CDR2 SNTAGT. CDR3 size: 14 residues. The DNA of the CDR3 is TGTGCCAGCAGTGACGCCCCAATTTCCTACGAGCAGTACTTC. Protein: CASSDAPISYEQYF.

The chain is built from TRBV4-3 and TRBJ1-2; D possibly corresponds to TRBD1 (5 bases). Germline CDR1 and CDR2: LGHNA and YSLEER. The CDR3 loop spans 17 amino acids. V shed 0 bases and J shed 4 bases, with 18 bases lying between them. The CDR3 DNA is TGCGCCAGCAGCCAAGATTCCCTGGGGCGAGGTAGCTATGGCTACACCTTC. It specifies CASSQDSLGRGSYGYTF.